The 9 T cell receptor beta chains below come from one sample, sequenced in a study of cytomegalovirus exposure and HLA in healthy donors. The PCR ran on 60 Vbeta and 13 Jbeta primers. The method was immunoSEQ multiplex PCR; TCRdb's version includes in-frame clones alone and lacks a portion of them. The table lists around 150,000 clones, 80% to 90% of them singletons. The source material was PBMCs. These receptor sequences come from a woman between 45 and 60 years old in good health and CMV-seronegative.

Here the CDR3 DNA reads TGTGCCAGCAGTACTAGCGGTTTTACAAATGAGCAGTTCTTC. This codes for CASSTSGFTNEQFF. The chain carries TRBV6-1 and TRBJ2-1, with TRBD2 matching 8 bases. Looked up from germline, CDR1 is MNHNS and CDR2 is SASEGT. Trimming at V came to 5 bases and at J to 7 bases, leaving 7 bases not matched to a gene. CDR3 length: 14 amino acids.

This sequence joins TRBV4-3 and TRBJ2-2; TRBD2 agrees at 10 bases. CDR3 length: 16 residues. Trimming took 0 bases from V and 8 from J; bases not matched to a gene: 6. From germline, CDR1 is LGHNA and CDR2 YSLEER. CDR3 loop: CASSQDLAGGAGELFF. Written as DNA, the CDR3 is TGCGCCAGCAGCCAAGATTTAGCGGGGGGTGCTGGGGAGCTGTTTTTT.

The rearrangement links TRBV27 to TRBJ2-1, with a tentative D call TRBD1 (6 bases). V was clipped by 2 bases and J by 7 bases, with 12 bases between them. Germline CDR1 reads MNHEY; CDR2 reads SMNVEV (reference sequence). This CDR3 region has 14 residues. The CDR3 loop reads CASSLEGVRNEQFF. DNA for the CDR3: TGTGCCAGCAGTTTAGAGGGGGTTAGGAATGAGCAGTTCTTC.

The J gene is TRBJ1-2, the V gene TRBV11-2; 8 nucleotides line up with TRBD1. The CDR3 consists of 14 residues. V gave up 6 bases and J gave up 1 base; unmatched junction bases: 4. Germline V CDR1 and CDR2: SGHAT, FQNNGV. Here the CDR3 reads CASRHRGSNYGYTF. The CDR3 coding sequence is TGTGCCAGCAGACACAGGGGGAGTAACTATGGCTACACCTTC.

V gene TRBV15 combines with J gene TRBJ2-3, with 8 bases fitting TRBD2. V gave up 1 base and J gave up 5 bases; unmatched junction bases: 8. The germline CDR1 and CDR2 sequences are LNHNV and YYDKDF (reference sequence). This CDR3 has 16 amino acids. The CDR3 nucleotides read TGTGCCACCAGCAGAGCTGGGGGACTAGGAGGAGATACGCAGTATTTT. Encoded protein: CATSRAGGLGGDTQYF.

CDR3 sequence (DNA): TGTGCCAGCGGACCAACACTAGCTCCCTACGAGCAGTACTTC. Translating it yields CASGPTLAPYEQYF. The chain carries TRBV7-9 and TRBJ2-7; perhaps TRBD2 as D (6 bases). This CDR3 has 14 residues. The germline CDR1 and CDR2 sequences are SEHNR and FQNEAQ (reference sequence). Trimming cost V 8 bases and J 2 bases, with 16 bases left between them.

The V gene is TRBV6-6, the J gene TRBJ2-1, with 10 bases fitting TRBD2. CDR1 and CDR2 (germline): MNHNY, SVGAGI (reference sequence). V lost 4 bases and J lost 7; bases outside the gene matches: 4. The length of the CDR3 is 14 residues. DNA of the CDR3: TGTGCCAGCAGTTCCAGCGGGAGGGGTAATGAGCAGTTCTTC. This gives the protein CASSSSGRGNEQFF.

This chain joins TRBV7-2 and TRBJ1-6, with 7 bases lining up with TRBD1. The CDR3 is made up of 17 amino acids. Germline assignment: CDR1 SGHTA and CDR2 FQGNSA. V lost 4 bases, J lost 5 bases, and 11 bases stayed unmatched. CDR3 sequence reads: CASSWAGGTANNSPLHF. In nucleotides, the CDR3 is TGTGCCAGCAGCTGGGCAGGGGGGACGGCTAATAATTCACCCCTCCACTTT.

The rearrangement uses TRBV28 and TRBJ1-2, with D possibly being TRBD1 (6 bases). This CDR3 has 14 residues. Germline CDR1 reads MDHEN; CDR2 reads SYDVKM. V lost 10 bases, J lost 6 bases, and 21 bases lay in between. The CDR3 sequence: CATQGGAFFHGYTF. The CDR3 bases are TGTGCCACCCAAGGGGGGGCCTTCTTCCATGGCTACACCTTC.